This is a list of T cell receptor beta chains from one sample in a study of T cells after posttransplantation cyclophosphamide. Clones were sequenced by immunoSEQ multiplex PCR, and TCRdb holds only the in-frame ones, with some missing. Of about 12,000 clones listed, roughly 2% are singletons. The material was PBMCs, obtained after allogeneic stem cell transplant with posttransplant cyclophosphamide. These receptors were obtained from a male patient aged 25 to 39 who received an allogeneic stem cell transplant from a related donor, was CMV-positive, and had no GVHD. The graft donor may have given rise to some T cells. Each CDR3 is given with its conserved first and last residue. The D gene is left open where the match is weak. Some rows have no size entry. The others give once, few or many, or a class for an expanded clone.

TRBD1	.	TRBV28	TRBJ2-6	TGTGCCAGCAGACGTACAGGGGCTGGGGCCAACGTCCTGACTTTC	CASRRTGAGANVLTF
TRBD2	.	TRBV4-3	TRBJ2-5	TGCGCCAGCAGCCACGATTACCTCACTAGCGGACAAGAGACCCAGTACTTC	CASSHDYLTSGQETQYF
TRBD2	few	TRBV10-2	TRBJ2-1	TGCGCCAGCAGAAGACTAGCGGGGGGCCGAACGGACCAAACTCAGTCGTTCTTC	CASRRLAGGRTDQTQSFF
.	few	TRBV7-2	TRBJ2-7	TGTGCCAGCAGCATAGCAGAGATCTACGAGCAGTACTTC	CASSIAEIYEQYF
.	few	TRBV9	TRBJ2-5	TGTGCCAGCAGCGTAGCCGGGGATCCGTTTGAGACCCAGTACTTC	CASSVAGDPFETQYF
TRBD1	.	TRBV27	TRBJ2-1	TGTGCCAGCAGTCCCGGACAGGGGAGGCCGGAGTTGTTCTTC	CASSPGQGRPELFF
TRBD1	.	TRBV7-8	TRBJ2-1	TGTGCCAGCAGCTTCCGTCCGGGACAGGGCTACAATGAGCAGTTCTTC	CASSFRPGQGYNEQFF
.	few	TRBV28	TRBJ1-1	TGTGCCAGCAATATCCCGGGAGGGAACACTGAAGCTTTCTTT	CASNIPGGNTEAFF
TRBD1	few	TRBV7-6	TRBJ1-6	TGTGCCAGCAGCAGCAGGGGGTCGTATAATTCACCCCTCCACTTT	CASSSRGSYNSPLHF
.	few	TRBV19	TRBJ1-5	TGTGCCAGTAGCCCGGTAAGCAATCAGCCCCAGCATTTT	CASSPVSNQPQHF
TRBD1	few	TRBV18	TRBJ1-6	TGTGCCAGCTCACCTAGGGGGCGCAATAATTCACCCCTCCACTTT	CASSPRGRNNSPLHF
TRBD1	.	TRBV5-8	TRBJ2-7	TGTGCCAGCAGCTTGGAGACAGGGTTTGTGTTCGAGCAGTACTTC	CASSLETGFVFEQYF
TRBD1	.	TRBV6-5	TRBJ1-6	TGTGCCAGCAGCCCCGGGACAGGGGCTTTGCCCCTCCACTTT	CASSPGTGALPLHF
.	few	TRBV5-6	TRBJ1-6	TGTGCCAGCAGCTTCCTAAATAGGGAGAATTCACCCCTCCACTTT	CASSFLNRENSPLHF
.	.	TRBV6-5	TRBJ2-7	TGTGCCAGCAGTTCCCCCCGGACACCGTACGAGCAGTACTTC	CASSSPRTPYEQYF
TRBD2	few	TRBV29-1	TRBJ2-1	TGCAGCGTTATACCCGGTATGGCGGGAGTTTACAATGAGCAGTTCTTC	CSVIPGMAGVYNEQFF
.	few	TRBV19	TRBJ1-6	TGTGCCAGCAACCAGGGTTTCTTGGGTAATTCACCCCTCCACTTT	CASNQGFLGNSPLHF
.	few	TRBV29-1	TRBJ2-7	TGCAGCGTTGAGGCAGGGCAGTTGGACGAGCAGTACTTC	CSVEAGQLDEQYF
.	medium-sized	TRBV10-1	TRBJ2-1	TGCGCCAGCAGTGAAGGGCTGGCCGGGGGTGAGCAGTTCTTC	CASSEGLAGGEQFF
.	medium-sized	TRBV5-7	TRBJ1-1	TGTGCCAGCAGAACTCGTACTGAAGCTTTCTTT	CASRTRTEAFF
.	.	TRBV25-1	TRBJ1-1	TGTGCCAGCAGTAAAGATGGGCAGGCGAACACTGAAGCTTTCTTT	CASSKDGQANTEAFF
TRBD1	.	TRBV19	TRBJ2-1	TGTGCCAGTGAGGGACAGGGAAGGAATGAGCAGTTCTTC	CASEGQGRNEQFF
TRBD2	few	TRBV9	TRBJ2-1	TGTGCCAGCAGTGACCAAGCGGGGGCAACAAAAAATGAGCAGTTCTTC	CASSDQAGATKNEQFF
.	few	TRBV7-6	TRBJ2-7	TGTGCCAGCAGCCGCGAAACCTCCTACGAGCAGTACTTC	CASSRETSYEQYF
.	.	TRBV20-1	TRBJ1-1	TGCAGTGCTAGTACGGACACTGAAGCTTTCTTT	CSASTDTEAFF
.	.	TRBV6-6	TRBJ1-5	TGTGCCAGCAGTTACGTGGGGGCAGGCAATCAGCCCCAGCATTTT	CASSYVGAGNQPQHF
TRBD2	few	TRBV14	TRBJ2-3	TGTGCCAGCAGCCAAGATAGCGGGGCTAGCACAGATACGCAGTATTTT	CASSQDSGASTDTQYF
.	few	TRBV28	TRBJ2-1	TGTGCCAGCCACAGCACCCTTTTTGACAATGAGCAGTTCTTC	CASHSTLFDNEQFF
.	few	TRBV11-2	TRBJ2-3	TGTGCCAGCAGCTTACTACAGGGATCTAGCACAGATACGCAGTATTTT	CASSLLQGSSTDTQYF
.	.	TRBV19	TRBJ1-2	TGTGCTCTAGGAGGAATAAGTCGGGCTAACTATGGCTACACCTTC	CALGGISRANYGYTF
TRBD2	few	TRBV28	TRBJ2-3	TGTGCCAGCACCCCTGGGGCGGGAGTAGCTGGAGGTACGCAGTATTTT	CASTPGAGVAGGTQYF
.	.	TRBV5-1	TRBJ1-2	TGCGCCAGCAGCCTACCAACAGGGTACGGTGGCTACACCTTC	CASSLPTGYGGYTF
.	few	TRBV28	TRBJ2-7	TGTGCCAGCAGTTGGCAGGGTCCCCGGGAGCAGTACTTC	CASSWQGPREQYF
TRBD2	few	TRBV19	TRBJ2-7	TGTGCCAGTACATCCGGGACTAGCGGCTTCTACGAGCAGTACTTC	CASTSGTSGFYEQYF
TRBD1	few	TRBV7-2	TRBJ2-7	TGTGCCAGCAGCTTAACCGGGACAGACCTCTACGAGCAGTACTTC	CASSLTGTDLYEQYF
.	.	TRBV7-9	TRBJ1-4	TGTGCCAGCAGCTCGGTAGAGAAATGGGAAAAACTGTTTTTT	CASSSVEKWEKLFF
TRBD2	few	TRBV7-9	TRBJ2-1	TGTGCCAGCAGCTCCCCAGGGACTAGCGGCCACAATGAGCAGTTCTTC	CASSSPGTSGHNEQFF
.	few	TRBV30	TRBJ1-2	TGTGCCTGGAGTGTACCTGGCAGGGTCTATAGCTACACCTTC	CAWSVPGRVYSYTF
TRBD2	few	TRBV9	TRBJ2-7	TGTGCCAGCAGCGTAGGGCTAGCGGGTAACTACGAGCAGTACTTC	CASSVGLAGNYEQYF
TRBD1	.	TRBV7-8	TRBJ1-5	TGTGCCAGCAGCCCCCGGACAGGGGCGGGCAATCAGCCCCAGCATTTT	CASSPRTGAGNQPQHF